The next 18 T cell receptor beta chains were all read from a single sample in a study of identical twins. TCRdb used MiXCR to reprocess the 5' RACE reads, holding one entry per CDR3 protein. The sample gives some 1,700,000 distinct CDR3 sequences, roughly 35% of which show up once; less than 0.35% is in the top ten. The specimen sequenced was cord blood. These receptors all stem from a newborn girl in good health.

The chain links TRBV20-1 to TRBJ1-1, with D unclear. The V end lost 2 bases, the J end lost 1 base, and 11 bases lay between the germline ends. The CDR3 extends over 14 amino acids. Germline V lookup: CDR1 DFQATT, CDR2 SNEGSKA (reference sequence). The CDR3 loop reads CSARNGKKNTEAFF. CDR3 sequence (DNA): TGCAGTGCTAGAAACGGAAAAAAGAACACTGAAGCTTTCTTT.

This clonotype was seen only a few times. This chain joins TRBV28 and TRBJ2-3; 9 nucleotides agree with TRBD2. CDR3 length: 12 amino acids. Germline V gene sequence: CDR1 MDHEN, CDR2 SYDVKM. J lost 14 bases, V lost 2 bases, and 5 bases had no gene match. The CDR3 region has the DNA TGTGCCAGCAGTTTAAAGAGCGGGAGGAGGTATTTT. Its translation is CASSLKSGRRYF.

This clonotype came up a few times. The V call is TRBV20-1, the J call TRBJ2-1; 9 bases fit TRBD2. V lost 6 bases, J lost 10 bases, and 13 bases stayed unmatched. The CDR3 has 14 amino acids. Germline-derived CDR1 and CDR2 are DFQATT and SNEGSKA (reference sequence). The CDR3 DNA follows: TGCAGTGCGAGGCGTCTAGCGGGATCCGGGGAGCAGTTCTTC. Residues: CSARRLAGSGEQFF.

The chain couples TRBV13 to TRBJ2-5; TRBD1 aligns across 9 bases. With 5 bases clipped from V and 9 bases from J, the junction kept 10 bases outside the gene matches. The CDR3 is made up of 14 amino acids. Germline V CDR1 and CDR2: PRHDT, FYEKMQ (reference sequence). The CDR3: CASSPGTGWEAQYF. The CDR3 nucleotides read TGTGCCAGCAGCCCCGGGACAGGGTGGGAGGCCCAGTACTTC. The whole variable domain, remainder taken from reference TRBV13 and TRBJ2-5, is AAGVIQSPRHLIKEKRETATLKCYPIPRHDTVYWYQQGPGQDPQFLISFYEKMQSDKGSIPDRFSAQQFSDYHSELNMSSLELGDSALYFCASSPGTGWEAQYFGPGTRLLVL.

The rearrangement joins TRBV7-9 to TRBJ2-4, with D tentatively TRBD2 (7 bases). V was shortened by 4 bases and J by 8 bases, with 15 bases between the two germline ends. The germline V gene encodes CDR1 SEHNR and CDR2 FQNEAQ (reference sequence). The CDR3 has 14 amino acids. This CDR3 is CASSSGEGIYIQYF. The CDR3, as DNA: TGTGCCAGCAGCTCAGGGGAGGGGATATACATTCAGTACTTC.

The V call is TRBV5-6, the J call TRBJ1-1; D ambiguous. This CDR3 is 15 amino acids long. The germline V gene has CDR1 SGHDT and CDR2 YYEEEE. Trimming removed 2 bases at V and 1 base at J, with 12 bases between. The CDR3 sequence is CASSFAFLRNTEAFF. The CDR3 DNA is TGTGCCAGCAGCTTTGCATTTTTGCGGAACACTGAAGCTTTCTTT.

There are a few counts of this clonotype. This chain links TRBV20-1 with TRBJ2-1; the match to TRBD2 covers 9 bases. The CDR3 length is 14 residues. Germline lookup yields CDR1 DFQATT and CDR2 SNEGSKA (reference sequence). V lost 1 base, J lost 10 bases, and 8 bases stayed unmatched. The CDR3 sequence: CSARGSAGGMEQFF. The CDR3 region has the DNA TGCAGTGCTAGAGGGTCGGCGGGGGGGATGGAGCAGTTCTTC.

This clonotype showed up many times. The chain has TRBV29-1 and TRBJ2-1; TRBD2 agrees at 8 bases. With 4 bases clipped from V and 5 bases from J, the junction kept 7 bases outside the gene matches. Germline loops: CDR1 SQVTM, CDR2 ANQGSEA. The CDR3 is 14 residues long. The CDR3 sequence: CSVVGSGANNEQFF. CDR3 nucleotide sequence: TGCAGCGTTGTAGGTAGCGGGGCAAACAATGAGCAGTTCTTC.

The CDR3 spells CASSKGEVVASPLHF. CDR3 DNA: TGTGCCAGCAGCAAAGGGGAGGTAGTAGCTTCACCCCTCCACTTT. V usage is TRBV21-1 and J usage is TRBJ1-6. TRBV21-1 is listed as a pseudogene. The CDR3 has 15 residues.

The rearrangement uses TRBV14 and TRBJ2-2, with D unclear. The CDR3 is 16 residues long. V gave up 0 bases and J gave up 0 bases, with 8 bases separating them. From germline, CDR1 is SGHDN and CDR2 FVKESK. This CDR3 reads CASSQDWVANTGELFF. As DNA, the CDR3 is TGTGCCAGCAGCCAAGATTGGGTCGCGAACACCGGGGAGCTGTTTTTT.

The chain combines TRBV29-1 with TRBJ1-4; tentative D call: TRBD1 (6 bases). The germline V gene has CDR1 SQVTM and CDR2 ANQGSEA. This CDR3 contains 12 residues. Trimming took off 7 bases at V and 7 bases at J, with 13 bases between the two ends. The CDR3 DNA reads TGCAGCGCCGGGGGCGTGGGTGAAAAACTGTTTTTT. This gives the protein CSAGGVGEKLFF.

This clonotype has only a few counts. This sequence joins TRBV7-9 and TRBJ2-3; 7 positions agree with TRBD2. The CDR3 spans 16 residues. J was trimmed by 3 bases and V by 3 bases; bases with no gene match: 9. Germline loops: CDR1 SEHNR, CDR2 FQNEAQ (reference sequence). The CDR3 sequence: CASSFTGTGGTDTQYF. Written as DNA, the CDR3 is TGTGCCAGCAGCTTTACGGGGACGGGGGGAACAGATACGCAGTATTTT.

This clonotype was seen more than once but under ten times. The CDR3 sequence: CSARDFTSYEQYF. In DNA, the CDR3 is TGCAGTGCTAGAGATTTCACCTCCTACGAGCAGTACTTC. This sequence joins TRBV20-1 and TRBJ2-7; unclear D gene. Per germline, CDR1 DFQATT and CDR2 SNEGSKA (reference sequence). The CDR3 sequence is 13 residues long. V lost 0 bases, J lost 0 bases, and 6 bases lay in between.

This clonotype was counted a few times. J is TRBJ1-5 and V is TRBV6-1; 10 nucleotides agree with TRBD1. This CDR3 is 20 amino acids long. The germline gives CDR1 MNHNS, CDR2 SASEGT. V lost 0 bases, J lost 0 bases, and 11 bases stayed unmatched. The CDR3 DNA reads as TGTGCCAGCAGTGAAGCGAGGGACAGGGGAGGCCGTCATAGCAATCAGCCCCAGCATTTT. This encodes CASSEARDRGGRHSNQPQHF.

The table lists this clonotype with a few counts. The CDR3 DNA reads as TGTGCCAGCGCCCCGCGGACAGTGAGGTACCGAGCTAACTATGGCTACACCTTC. This encodes CASAPRTVRYRANYGYTF. This chain connects TRBV5-5 to TRBJ1-2; a possible D gene is TRBD1 (6 bases). Looked up from germline, CDR1 is SGHKS and CDR2 is YYEKEE (reference sequence). CDR3 size: 18 residues. With 7 bases removed from V and 0 bases from J, the gap between germline ends came to 25 bases.

This clonotype showed up just once. This chain links TRBV4-2 with TRBJ2-7, with 8 bases fitting TRBD1. CDR3 length equals 16 residues. V shed 4 bases, J shed 6 bases, and the junction held 14 bases outside the gene matches. The germline V gene encodes CDR1 LGHNA and CDR2 YNFKEQ. The CDR3 DNA reads TGTGCCAGCAGCCCAGGTGTCGGACAGGGAGTGATCGAGCAGTACTTC. Encoded protein: CASSPGVGQGVIEQYF.

The chain uses TRBV9 and TRBJ2-4, with TRBD2 matching 8 bases. This CDR3 contains 15 residues. The germline V gene has CDR1 SGDLS and CDR2 YYNGEE. V gave up 4 bases and J gave up 13 bases; unmatched junction bases: 16. The CDR3 here is CASSSRGVKYNEQYF. In DNA form, the CDR3 reads TGTGCCAGCAGCTCGCGGGGGGTAAAGTACAATGAGCAGTACTTC.

Concerning this clonotype: At one boundary the junction diverges from the germline segment, which might be a read error. The V call is TRBV20-1, the J call TRBJ2-1, with D maybe TRBD1 (6 bases). This CDR3 region has 11 residues. From germline, CDR1 is DFQATT and CDR2 SNEGSKA (reference sequence). The CDR3 spells CGAKGGNEQFF. CDR3 DNA: TGCGGTGCTAAAGGGGGCAATGAGCAGTTCTTC.